These T cell receptor beta chains were read from a single sample in a study of cytomegalovirus exposure and HLA in healthy donors. Assay: immunoSEQ multiplex PCR; the TCRdb copy retains only in-frame clones and omits some. The sample contains approximately 130,000 clones, around 74% of which appear only once. Sample: PBMCs. The receptors shown here come from a man younger than 40 in good health and CMV-seronegative. Each CDR3 is given without its conserved first and last residue. D genes are given only for firm matches.

d_gene	len	v_gene	j_gene	CDR3aa
.	12	TRBV10-3	TRBJ2-7	AIREGNRAYEQY
TRBD2	11	TRBV27	TRBJ2-1	ASSGLAGRESF
TRBD1	13	TRBV27	TRBJ1-1	ASSPNWGTDTEAF
TRBD1	13	TRBV9	TRBJ2-7	ASSPGTGVSYEQY
TRBD1	12	TRBV19	TRBJ2-7	ASSIYGTGYEQY
TRBD1	14	TRBV6-5	TRBJ1-2	ASSYFFGQGAGGYT
TRBD2	12	TRBV29-1	TRBJ2-1	SFILAGGSGEQF
TRBD2	14	TRBV30	TRBJ2-5	AWSVRTSGVRETQY
TRBD2	14	TRBV15	TRBJ2-3	ATSRVRAGGTDTQY
.	12	TRBV28	TRBJ2-2	ASSFTQEAGELF
TRBD1	14	TRBV13	TRBJ2-1	ASSLRGPSSYNEQF
TRBD2	13	TRBV30	TRBJ2-1	AWSGDGGYYNEQF
.	12	TRBV30	TRBJ2-3	AQTGGSSTDTQY
TRBD2	13	TRBV7-9	TRBJ2-3	ASSLGTSGTDTQY
.	13	TRBV4-1	TRBJ2-7	ASSQDDRLYYEQY
.	13	TRBV7-2	TRBJ1-3	ASSSQGFSGNTIY
TRBD2	15	TRBV9	TRBJ2-7	ASSLRASGGSSYEQY
TRBD1	13	TRBV6-5	TRBJ1-4	ASSFVRQGAEKLF
TRBD1	11	TRBV30	TRBJ2-4	AWSVKGGNIQY
.	13	TRBV6-1	TRBJ1-5	ASSEMGLLNQPQH
TRBD1	12	TRBV11-2	TRBJ2-7	ASSPRDRPDEQY
.	12	TRBV7-2	TRBJ1-1	ASSLNGIRGGAF
.	11	TRBV5-1	TRBJ1-5	ASSLDTNQPQH
.	12	TRBV7-9	TRBJ1-6	ASSFQGPNSPLH
.	15	TRBV5-6	TRBJ1-2	ASSLSFESRVRYGYT
TRBD2	15	TRBV5-1	TRBJ2-7	ASSLGGSGEVSYEQY
.	11	TRBV10-3	TRBJ1-2	AISGDIGYGYT
TRBD2	12	TRBV5-1	TRBJ2-5	ASSLGLGGETQY
.	12	TRBV27	TRBJ1-2	ASSLSAGSWGYT
.	11	TRBV5-6	TRBJ2-1	ASSPDSYNEQF
TRBD2	14	TRBV4-3	TRBJ2-3	ASSQGLAGATDTQY
TRBD1	12	TRBV6-5	TRBJ2-7	ASSYYGTDYEQY
.	10	TRBV7-2	TRBJ2-7	ASRGAYYEQY
TRBD2	14	TRBV5-4	TRBJ2-3	ASSLRLAGSTDTQY
TRBD1	12	TRBV7-2	TRBJ1-4	ASSTGDSNEKLF
.	12	TRBV5-6	TRBJ2-5	ASSFTTTEETQY
.	13	TRBV25-1	TRBJ2-5	ASSESPGETETQY
TRBD1	12	TRBV28	TRBJ1-2	ASSSPGTGGGYT
TRBD2	13	TRBV7-6	TRBJ2-7	ASSLGDYSSYEQY
TRBD2	12	TRBV11-2	TRBJ2-5	ASSLGTSGETQY
.	12	TRBV2	TRBJ2-5	ASRAGWTEETQY
TRBD1	12	TRBV27	TRBJ1-5	ASSPQGLSQPQH
.	11	TRBV5-6	TRBJ1-5	ASSLGANQPQH
TRBD1	11	TRBV28	TRBJ1-1	ASSVDRAHEAF
TRBD1	15	TRBV28	TRBJ2-7	ASSPGWGTGSTYEQY
.	12	TRBV5-4	TRBJ2-5	ASSGGPPEETQY
.	11	TRBV28	TRBJ2-5	ASSLVEGETQY